Each of the 4 T cell receptor beta chains below was sequenced from the same sample in a study of blood T cells in healthy people across ages. The use of a sample-barcoded 5' primer and a J-beta primer mix characterized a second PCR of about 7 to 12 cycles. TCRdb re-derived calls from the 5' RACE reads in MiXCR, one entry per CDR3 protein. In the table there are about 1.4 million distinct CDR3 sequences, approximately 59% of which are singletons. Sequenced input: blood. The receptors stem from a man aged 18 to 35 in good health.

This clonotype was recorded only once. The CDR3 sequence: CASSYNENPLWEQYF. CDR3 bases: TGTGCCAGCAGCTATAACGAGAACCCCCTGTGGGAGCAGTACTTC. The gene calls are TRBV7-2 and TRBJ2-7; D gene ambiguous. V gave up 4 bases and J gave up 7 bases, with 20 bases separating them. The V gene's germline CDR1 is SGHTA and CDR2 FQGNSA. The CDR3 has 15 residues.

The gene calls are TRBV6-1 and TRBJ2-7, with 7 bases matching TRBD2. CDR1 and CDR2 from the germline V gene are MNHNS and SASEGT. With V trimmed by 10 bases and J by 5 bases, 11 bases remained unmatched. There are 13 residues in the CDR3. CDR3 in amino acids: CANSTGTIDEQYF. For the CDR3, the DNA is TGTGCCAACAGCACCGGGACTATAGACGAGCAGTACTTC.

This clonotype was observed a few times. The rearrangement links TRBV12-3 or TRBV12-4 to TRBJ2-4; TRBD2 aligns across 13 bases. The assigned J gene may be wrong: the sequence end matches TRBJ2-7 better. The CDR3 loop spans 16 amino acids. In DNA form, the CDR3 reads TGTGCCAGCAGGTCCGGGACTAGCGGGGTATGGTACGAGCAGTACTTC. This codes for CASRSGTSGVWYEQYF.

The CDR3 DNA follows: TGTGCCAGCAGTTTATCGTTCTGGGGGGCCGGGATAAACTCTGGGGCCAACGTCCTGACTTTC. Translation gives CASSLSFWGAGINSGANVLTF. This chain connects TRBV27 to TRBJ2-6; D possibly matches TRBD1 or TRBD2 (6 bases each). Per germline, CDR1 MNHEY and CDR2 SMNVEV (reference sequence). This CDR3 region has 21 residues. V was clipped by 0 bases and J by 0 bases, with 21 bases between them.